These 19 T cell receptor beta chains share one sample of origin, sequenced in a study of blood T cell repertoires in COVID-19. Only in-frame clones appear in the TCRdb table, and some are missing; sequencing was by immunoSEQ multiplex PCR. Of over 65,000 clones detected, around 87% appear once; the ten largest clones hold over 0.95%. Sequences were obtained from peripheral blood. The receptors were sampled from a human donor in a cohort sampled during active COVID-19.

V usage is TRBV20-1 and J usage is TRBJ1-1, with D perhaps TRBD1 (6 bases). This CDR3 has 11 amino acids. The V end was cut by 5 bases, the J end by 8 bases, with 12 bases between. Per the germline V gene, CDR1 is DFQATT and CDR2 is SNEGSKA (reference sequence). The CDR3 here is CSAPQRGEAFF. CDR3 DNA: TGCAGTGCTCCCCAGAGGGGGGAAGCTTTCTTT.

The chain has TRBV5-6 and TRBJ2-6; D unclear. The CDR3 consists of 16 residues. Trimming took 2 bases from V and 3 from J, leaving 12 bases between them. Germline V CDR1 and CDR2: SGHDT, YYEEEE. CDR3 amino acids: CASSFLSSGGANVLTF. As DNA, the CDR3 is TGTGCCAGCAGCTTCCTCAGTTCGGGTGGGGCCAACGTCCTGACTTTC.

This rearrangement joins TRBV2 to TRBJ2-3, with D possibly matching TRBD1 (5 bases). CDR1 is SNHLY and CDR2 is FYNNEI in the germline V gene. The CDR3 totals 13 residues. With 4 bases removed from V and 5 bases from J, the gap between germline ends came to 10 bases. As DNA, the CDR3 is TGTGCCAGCAGTGCAGGGAATGAAGATACGCAGTATTTT. Its protein is CASSAGNEDTQYF.

J is TRBJ2-3 and V is TRBV7-6; weak D call: TRBD1 (6 bases). Germline values: CDR1 SGHVS, CDR2 FNYEAQ. The V end was cut by 1 base, the J end by 6 bases, with 14 bases between. This CDR3 comprises 15 residues. The chain's CDR3 is CASSLGTGMSDTQYF. The CDR3 DNA reads TGTGCCAGCAGCTTAGGAACAGGGATGTCGGATACGCAGTATTTT.

The chain carries TRBV5-1 and TRBJ2-5; 12 nucleotides agree with TRBD1. The V gene end was trimmed by 0 bases and the J gene end by 5 bases; junction bases not matched to a gene: 5. Germline V gene data show CDR1 as SGHRS and CDR2 as YFSETQ. This CDR3 has 16 amino acids. The CDR3 sequence: CASSLAGTGGMETQYF. CDR3 sequence (DNA): TGCGCCAGCAGCTTGGCCGGGACAGGGGGCATGGAGACCCAGTACTTC.

V gene TRBV7-7 combines with J gene TRBJ2-2; a weak D match, TRBD1 (6 bases). CDR1 SSHAT and CDR2 FNYEAQ come from the germline V gene (reference sequence). The CDR3 spans 15 residues. Trimming left V 1 base short and J 2 bases short, with 8 bases between. Here the CDR3 reads CASSLGTANTGELFF. The CDR3 DNA follows: TGTGCCAGCAGCTTAGGGACAGCTAACACCGGGGAGCTGTTTTTT.

The chain recombines TRBV12-3 or TRBV12-4 with TRBJ2-3, with 7 bases identical to TRBD2. The CDR3 runs to 12 residues. V shed 4 bases, J shed 6 bases, and the junction held 1 base outside the gene matches. CDR3 DNA: TGTGCCAGCAGTTATAGCGGGGATACGCAGTATTTT. Translated: CASSYSGDTQYF.

The chain has TRBV19 and TRBJ2-1, with TRBD2 matching over 13 bases. Germline assignment: CDR1 LNHDA and CDR2 SQIVND (reference sequence). J gave up 9 bases and V 5 bases, and 16 bases lay outside the gene matches. This CDR3 region has 18 residues. In nucleotides, the CDR3 is TGTGCCAGTAGTGCCTTCCTTCCTGGACTAGCGGGAGAGATTGAGCAGTTCTTC. The encoded protein is CASSAFLPGLAGEIEQFF. Using reference TRBV19 and TRBJ2-1 for the parts outside the CDR3, the full variable domain is DGGITQSPKYLFRKEGQNVTLSCEQNLNHDAMYWYRQDPGQGLRLIYYSQIVNDFQKGDIAEGYSVSREKKESFPLTVTSAQKNPTAFYLCASSAFLPGLAGEIEQFFGPGTRLTVL.

The chain employs TRBV6-5 and TRBJ1-2; unclear D gene. This CDR3 is 13 amino acids long. Trimming took 3 bases from V and 6 from J, leaving 11 bases between them. Germline values: CDR1 MNHEY, CDR2 SVGAGI. DNA for the CDR3: TGTGCCAGCAGTTATTGGGAGGCGGATGGCTACACCTTC. This codes for CASSYWEADGYTF.

This chain joins TRBV6-5 and TRBJ2-3; D perhaps matches TRBD2 (5 bases). The CDR3 spans 13 residues. Trimming took 6 bases from V and 3 from J, leaving 10 bases between them. Germline V CDR1 and CDR2: MNHEY, SVGAGI. CDR3 in amino acids: CASRGVGTDTQYF. The CDR3 DNA follows: TGTGCCAGCAGGGGAGTAGGTACAGATACGCAGTATTTT.

This clone was seen once. The chain uses TRBV9 and TRBJ2-5; D is ambiguous. Trimming pared 0 bases from V and 7 bases from J, leaving 16 bases between. Germline CDR1 SGDLS, CDR2 YYNGEE. This CDR3 is 15 amino acids long. In DNA, the CDR3 is TGTGCCAGCAGCGTAGAAGGAACAGCAGCTGCGACCCAGTACTTC. It translates to CASSVEGTAAATQYF.

The chain recombines TRBV21-1 with TRBJ2-5; the D call TRBD1 from the table was never checked on the DNA. TRBV21-1 is classified as a pseudogene. The CDR3 contains 17 residues. CDR3 sequence (DNA): TGTGCCAGCAGCTCCCCTCGGCAGACAGGGACCACTGAGACCCAGTACTTC. It is translated as CASSSPRQTGTTETQYF.

This chain joins TRBV6-6 and TRBJ1-1; maybe TRBD1 (5 bases). Germline CDR1 and CDR2: MNHNY and SVGAGI (reference sequence). The CDR3 contains 12 residues. Trimming removed 8 bases from V and 4 bases from J, with 11 bases in between. For the CDR3, the DNA is TGTGCCAGCCTTATTCAGGGCACTGAAGCTTTCTTT. Residues: CASLIQGTEAFF.

The rearrangement links TRBV5-4 to TRBJ2-3, with 9 positions matching TRBD2. This CDR3 comprises 15 residues. Germline lookup yields CDR1 SGHNT and CDR2 YYREEE (reference sequence). V shed 3 bases and J 6 bases; nucleotides not matched to a gene: 8. The CDR3 DNA is TGTGCCAGCAGCTCCTTAGCGGGAGCAGGGGATACGCAGTATTTT. Translation gives CASSSLAGAGDTQYF.

The chain employs TRBV28 and TRBJ2-7, with unresolved D. Trimming cost V 6 bases and J 5 bases, with 20 bases left between them. Per the germline V gene, CDR1 is MDHEN and CDR2 is SYDVKM. This CDR3 comprises 15 residues. CDR3 bases: TGTGCCAGCAGCTCCGCAGATTCCCCGATCCACGAGCAGTACTTC. Amino acid sequence: CASSSADSPIHEQYF.

The chain links TRBV5-1 to TRBJ2-3; 9 nucleotides align to TRBD1. Looked up from germline, CDR1 is SGHRS and CDR2 is YFSETQ. The CDR3 loop spans 16 amino acids. Trimming at V came to 3 bases and at J to 2 bases, leaving 7 bases not matched to a gene. The CDR3 here is CASSSRRDRDTDTQYF. The CDR3 DNA reads TGCGCCAGCAGCTCACGTCGGGACAGGGACACAGATACGCAGTATTTT.

The gene calls are TRBV14 and TRBJ2-5, with D perhaps matching TRBD2 (6 bases). This CDR3 has 14 amino acids. V was shortened by 3 bases and J by 5 bases, with 13 bases between the two germline ends. Germline CDR1 and CDR2: SGHDN and FVKESK. The CDR3 DNA is TGTGCCAGCAGCCAGCGACTAGGCTTGGAGACCCAGTACTTC. Its protein is CASSQRLGLETQYF.

J is TRBJ2-1 and V is TRBV7-2; 8 bases are a match to TRBD2. J was trimmed by 5 bases and V by 1 base; bases with no gene match: 7. In germline, CDR1 is SGHTA, CDR2 FQGNSA. The CDR3 has 16 residues. The CDR3 region is CASSLVGAGDNNEQFF. The CDR3 nucleotides read TGTGCCAGCAGCTTAGTAGGAGCGGGAGACAACAATGAGCAGTTCTTC.

The chain has TRBV4-2 and TRBJ2-7, with 11 positions matching TRBD2. Per germline, CDR1 LGHNA and CDR2 YNFKEQ. Germline trimming cut 0 bases from V and 6 bases from J; bases unmatched to any gene: 16. The CDR3 consists of 19 residues. The CDR3 is CASSQDERGGSGRAREQYF. The DNA of the CDR3 is TGTGCCAGCAGCCAAGACGAGAGGGGGGGTAGCGGGAGGGCACGCGAGCAGTACTTC.